This TCR beta chain comes out of a study of Graves' ophthalmopathy and Graves' hyperthyroidism. Amplification of TCR beta CDR3 regions used RNA transcripts. The first round was an RT-PCR with HTBI primers, and the second round was a multiplex PCR. MiXCR, applied by TCRdb to the multiplex PCR reads, yields one record per CDR3 protein. The table shows 650,000 to 900,000 distinct CDR3 sequences, with 40% occurring only once. PBMCs were isolated by Ficoll-Paque density gradient centrifugation, using over 9.5 ml of fresh peripheral blood as the starting material. The germline V gene encodes CDR1 SEHNR and CDR2 FQNEAQ (reference sequence). Between the trimmed V and J ends, which lost 5 bases and 2 bases, there was a span of 12 bases. The CDR3 sequence is 14 residues long.

V is TRBV7-9 and J is TRBJ1-1; D ambiguous. The clonotype was recovered from an adult man with Graves' ophthalmopathy. Input material: peripheral blood. CDR3: CASSPLFSNTEAFF. As DNA, the CDR3 is TGTGCCAGCAGCCCCCTTTTCAGTAACACTGAAGCTTTCTTT.